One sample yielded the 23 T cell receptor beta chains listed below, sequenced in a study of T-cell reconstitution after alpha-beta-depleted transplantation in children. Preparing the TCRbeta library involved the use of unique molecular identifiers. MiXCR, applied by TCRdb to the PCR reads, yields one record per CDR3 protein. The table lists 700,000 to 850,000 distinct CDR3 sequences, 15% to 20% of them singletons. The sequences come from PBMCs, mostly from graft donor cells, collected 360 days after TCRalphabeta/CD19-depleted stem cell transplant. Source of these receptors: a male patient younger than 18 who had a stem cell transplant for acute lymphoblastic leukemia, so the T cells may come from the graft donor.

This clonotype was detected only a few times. The CDR3, as DNA: TGTGCCAGCAGTCCTCGGACGGGAGCAACTAATGAAAAACTGTTTTTT. Translating it yields CASSPRTGATNEKLFF. The chain carries TRBV28 and TRBJ1-4, with D hard to call. The CDR3 totals 16 residues. CDR1 and CDR2 from the germline V gene are MDHEN and SYDVKM. Trimming removed 5 bases at V and 0 bases at J, with 13 bases between.

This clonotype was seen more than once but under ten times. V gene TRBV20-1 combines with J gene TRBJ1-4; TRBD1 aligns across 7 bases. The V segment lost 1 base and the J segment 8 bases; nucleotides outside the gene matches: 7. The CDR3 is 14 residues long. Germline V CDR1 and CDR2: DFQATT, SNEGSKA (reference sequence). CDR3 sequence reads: CSARGHTGEEKLFF. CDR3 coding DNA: TGCAGTGCTAGAGGCCATACAGGGGAGGAAAAACTGTTTTTT.

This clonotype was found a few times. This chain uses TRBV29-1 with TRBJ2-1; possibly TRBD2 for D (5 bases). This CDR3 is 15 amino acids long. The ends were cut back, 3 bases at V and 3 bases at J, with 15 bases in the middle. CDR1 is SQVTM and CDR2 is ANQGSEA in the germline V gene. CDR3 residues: CSVDPLAQHYNEQFF. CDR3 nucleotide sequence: TGCAGCGTTGATCCCCTAGCCCAGCACTACAATGAGCAGTTCTTC.

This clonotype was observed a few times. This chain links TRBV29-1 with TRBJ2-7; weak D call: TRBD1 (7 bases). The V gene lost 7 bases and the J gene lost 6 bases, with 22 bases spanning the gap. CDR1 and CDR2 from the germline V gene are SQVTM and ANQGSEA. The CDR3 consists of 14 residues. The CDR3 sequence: CSAEGDSFGGEQYF. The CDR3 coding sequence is TGCAGCGCCGAGGGGGACAGTTTCGGGGGCGAGCAGTACTTC.

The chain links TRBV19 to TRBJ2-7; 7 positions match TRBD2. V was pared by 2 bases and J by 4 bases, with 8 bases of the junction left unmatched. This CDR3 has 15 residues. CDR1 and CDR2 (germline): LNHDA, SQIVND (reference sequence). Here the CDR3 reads CASSITGRHSYEQYF. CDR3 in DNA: TGTGCCAGTAGTATAACCGGGAGGCATAGTTACGAGCAGTACTTC.

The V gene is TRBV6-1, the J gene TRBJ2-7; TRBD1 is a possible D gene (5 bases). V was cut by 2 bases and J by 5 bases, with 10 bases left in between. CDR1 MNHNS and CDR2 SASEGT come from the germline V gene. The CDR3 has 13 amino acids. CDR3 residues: CASSEFRAHEQYF. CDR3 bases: TGTGCCAGCAGTGAATTCAGGGCCCACGAGCAGTACTTC.

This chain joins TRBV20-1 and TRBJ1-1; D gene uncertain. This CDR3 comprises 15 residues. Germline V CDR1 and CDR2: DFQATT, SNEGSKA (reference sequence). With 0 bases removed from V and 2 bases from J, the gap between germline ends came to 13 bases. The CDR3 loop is CSARDPRVHNTEAFF. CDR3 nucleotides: TGCAGTGCTAGAGATCCCCGGGTCCACAACACTGAAGCTTTCTTT.

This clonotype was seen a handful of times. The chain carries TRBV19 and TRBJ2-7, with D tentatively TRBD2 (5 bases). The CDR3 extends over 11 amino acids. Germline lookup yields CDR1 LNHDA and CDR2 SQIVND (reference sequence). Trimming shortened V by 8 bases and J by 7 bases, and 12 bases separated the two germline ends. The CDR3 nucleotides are TGTGCCAGTGATGGAGGCGGGGAGCAGTACTTC. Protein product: CASDGGGEQYF. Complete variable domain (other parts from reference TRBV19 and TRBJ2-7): DGGITQSPKYLFRKEGQNVTLSCEQNLNHDAMYWYRQDPGQGLRLIYYSQIVNDFQKGDIAEGYSVSREKKESFPLTVTSAQKNPTAFYLCASDGGGEQYFGPGTRLTVT.

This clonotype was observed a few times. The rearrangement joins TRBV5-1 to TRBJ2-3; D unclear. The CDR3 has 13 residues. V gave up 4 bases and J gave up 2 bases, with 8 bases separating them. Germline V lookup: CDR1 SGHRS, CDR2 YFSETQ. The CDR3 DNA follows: TGCGCCAGCAGCCTCCAGCTCACAGATACGCAGTATTTT. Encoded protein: CASSLQLTDTQYF.

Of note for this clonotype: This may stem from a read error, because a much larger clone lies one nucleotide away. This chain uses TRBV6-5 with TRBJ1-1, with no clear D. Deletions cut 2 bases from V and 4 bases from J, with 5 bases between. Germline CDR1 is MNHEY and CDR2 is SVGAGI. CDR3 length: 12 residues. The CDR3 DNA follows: TGTGCCAGCAGTTACGAGGGCACTGAAGCTTTCTTT. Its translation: CASSYEGTEAFF.

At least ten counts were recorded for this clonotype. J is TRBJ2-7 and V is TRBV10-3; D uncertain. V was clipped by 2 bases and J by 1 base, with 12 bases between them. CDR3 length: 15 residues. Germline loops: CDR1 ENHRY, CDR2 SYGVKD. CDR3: CAISEVFGVSYEQYF. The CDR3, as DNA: TGTGCCATCAGTGAGGTCTTTGGGGTGTCCTACGAGCAGTACTTC.

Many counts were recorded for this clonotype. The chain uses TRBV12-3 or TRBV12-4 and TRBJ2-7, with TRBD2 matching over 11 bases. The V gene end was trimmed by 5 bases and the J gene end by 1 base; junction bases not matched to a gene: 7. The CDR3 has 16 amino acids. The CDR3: CASSLVGTSGSYEQYF. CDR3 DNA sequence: TGTGCCAGCAGTCTTGTGGGGACTAGCGGTTCCTACGAGCAGTACTTC.

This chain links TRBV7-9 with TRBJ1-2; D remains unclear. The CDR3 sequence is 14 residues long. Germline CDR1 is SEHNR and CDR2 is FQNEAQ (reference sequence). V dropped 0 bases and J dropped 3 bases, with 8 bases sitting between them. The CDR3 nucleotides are TGTGCCAGCAGCTTAGCCGGGTACGACTATGGCTACACCTTC. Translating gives CASSLAGYDYGYTF.

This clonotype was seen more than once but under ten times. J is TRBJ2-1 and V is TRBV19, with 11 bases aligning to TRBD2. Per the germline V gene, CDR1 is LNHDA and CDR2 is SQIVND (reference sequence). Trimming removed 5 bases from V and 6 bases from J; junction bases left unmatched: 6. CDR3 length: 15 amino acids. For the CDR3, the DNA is TGTGCCAGTAGTTCGGGACTAGCGGTGTTCAATGAGCAGTTCTTC. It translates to CASSSGLAVFNEQFF.

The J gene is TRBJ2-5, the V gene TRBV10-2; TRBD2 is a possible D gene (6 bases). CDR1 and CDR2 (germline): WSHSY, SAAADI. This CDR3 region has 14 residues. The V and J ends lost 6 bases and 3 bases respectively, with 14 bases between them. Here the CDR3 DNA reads TGCGCCAGCAGGGGACTTGGTCAAAAAGAGACCCAGTACTTC. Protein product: CASRGLGQKETQYF.

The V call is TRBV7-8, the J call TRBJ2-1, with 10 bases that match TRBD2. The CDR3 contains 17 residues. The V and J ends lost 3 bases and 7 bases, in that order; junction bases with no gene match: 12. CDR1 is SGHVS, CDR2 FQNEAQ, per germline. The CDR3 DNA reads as TGTGCCAGCAGCTTCCGAGGCAGAGCGGGAGGGACGAATGAGCAGTTCTTC. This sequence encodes CASSFRGRAGGTNEQFF.

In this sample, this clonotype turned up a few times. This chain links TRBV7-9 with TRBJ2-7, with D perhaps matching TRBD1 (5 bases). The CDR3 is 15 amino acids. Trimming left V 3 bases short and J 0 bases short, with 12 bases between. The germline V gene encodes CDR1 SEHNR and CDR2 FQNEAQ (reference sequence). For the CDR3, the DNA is TGTGCCAGCAGCTTGTTCAGGGCAAGCTCCTACGAGCAGTACTTC. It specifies CASSLFRASSYEQYF.

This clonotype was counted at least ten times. This CDR3 reads CASSSGLAGGPVTDTQYF. The DNA of the CDR3 is TGTGCCAGCAGTTCTGGACTAGCGGGAGGGCCGGTGACAGATACGCAGTATTTT. The chain has TRBV12-3 or TRBV12-4 and TRBJ2-3; 15 bases fit TRBD2. The trim removed 4 bases at V and 3 bases at J, leaving 8 bases unmatched. The CDR3 totals 18 residues.

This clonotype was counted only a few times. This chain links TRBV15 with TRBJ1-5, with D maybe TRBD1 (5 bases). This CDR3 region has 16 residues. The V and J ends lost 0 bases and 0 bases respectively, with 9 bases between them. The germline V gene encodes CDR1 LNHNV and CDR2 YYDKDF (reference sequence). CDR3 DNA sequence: TGTGCCACCAGCAGAGATCTGGGGGATAGCAATCAGCCCCAGCATTTT. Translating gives CATSRDLGDSNQPQHF.

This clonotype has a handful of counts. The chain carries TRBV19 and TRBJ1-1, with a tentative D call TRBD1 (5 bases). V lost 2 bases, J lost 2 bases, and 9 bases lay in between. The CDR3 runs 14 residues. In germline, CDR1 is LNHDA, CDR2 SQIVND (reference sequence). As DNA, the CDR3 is TGTGCCAGTAGTATACAAGGGGCTAACACTGAAGCTTTCTTT. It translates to CASSIQGANTEAFF.

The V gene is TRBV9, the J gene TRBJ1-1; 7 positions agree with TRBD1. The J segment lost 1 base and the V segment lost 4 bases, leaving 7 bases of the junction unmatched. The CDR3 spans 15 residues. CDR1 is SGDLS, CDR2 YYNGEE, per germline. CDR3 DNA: TGTGCCAGCAGCCGAGGGGGGACAGCGAACACTGAAGCTTTCTTT. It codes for CASSRGGTANTEAFF.

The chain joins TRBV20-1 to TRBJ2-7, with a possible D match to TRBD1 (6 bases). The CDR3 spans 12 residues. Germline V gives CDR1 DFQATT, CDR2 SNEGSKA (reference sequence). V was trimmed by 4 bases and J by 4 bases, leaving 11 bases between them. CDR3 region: CSATQGQYEQYF. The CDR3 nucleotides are TGCAGTGCTACTCAAGGACAGTACGAGCAGTACTTC.

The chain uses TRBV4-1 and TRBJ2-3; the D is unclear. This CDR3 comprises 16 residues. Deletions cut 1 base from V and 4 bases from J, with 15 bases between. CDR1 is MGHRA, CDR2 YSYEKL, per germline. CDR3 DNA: TGCGCCAGCAGCCAAGGCCACTGGAGTGCAGCAGATACGCAGTATTTT. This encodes CASSQGHWSAADTQYF.